Listed below are T cell receptor beta chains from one sample, sequenced in a study of OX40 agonist ivuxolimab in advanced cancers. Sequencing used immunoSEQ multiplex PCR; TCRdb keeps in-frame clones, though not all of them. This sample has 100,000 or so clones, with about four fifths found just once. Here the sequenced sample was CD4+ or CD8+ T cells sorted from blood, taken in a trial of the OX40 agonist ivuxolimab. The receptors derive from an adult with an advanced solid tumor such as melanoma, head and neck, liver or kidney cancer. CDR3s include the opening cysteine and the closing phenylalanine or tryptophan. The D gene is left open where the match is weak. Clone sizes are given selectively: once, few, many, or a class where the clone is expanded.

TRBV7-2	13	few	TRBJ1-5	TRBD1	TGTGCCAGCAGCACCCAGGGGGCCCAGCCCCAGCATTTT	CASSTQGAQPQHF
TRBV9	14	NA	TRBJ2-3	NA	TGTGCCAGCAGCGCGCCAGCGGAAACAGATACGCAGTATTTT	CASSAPAETDTQYF
TRBV19	15	NA	TRBJ1-5	NA	TGTGCCAGTAGACCCCAGGATACTAGCAATCAGCCCCAGCATTTT	CASRPQDTSNQPQHF
TRBV7-8	11	few	TRBJ2-7	NA	TGTGCCAGCAGCGGGCATTTCGAGCAGTACTTC	CASSGHFEQYF
TRBV6-1	15	NA	TRBJ1-2	NA	TGTGCCAGCAGTGATCCATACAGAGGGCTTTATGGCTACACCTTC	CASSDPYRGLYGYTF
TRBV19	12	NA	TRBJ1-5	NA	TGTGCCAGTAGGGGGGGGTCTCAGCCCCAGCATTTT	CASRGGSQPQHF
TRBV21-1	16	NA	TRBJ2-1	NA	TGTGCCAGCAGCAAAAGGGGAGAACACACACGCAATGAGCAGTTCTTC	CASSKRGEHTRNEQFF
TRBV2	16	once	TRBJ1-1	NA	TGTGCCAGCAGTGAAATAGCGAGGGGCAGCAACACTGAAGCTTTCTTT	CASSEIARGSNTEAFF
TRBV6-5	15	NA	TRBJ2-7	TRBD2	TGTGCCAGCAGCCCCGGGGCGGGAGGTACCTACGAGCAGTACTTC	CASSPGAGGTYEQYF
TRBV2	14	NA	TRBJ2-7	NA	TGTGCCAGCAGTTTCCGGGACACCAACTACGAGCAGTACTTC	CASSFRDTNYEQYF
TRBV18	16	NA	TRBJ2-1	TRBD2	TGTGCCAGCTCACCAAGACTAGCGAGCTCCTACAATGAGCAGTTCTTC	CASSPRLASSYNEQFF
TRBV27	13	few	TRBJ2-1	NA	TGTGCCAGCAGTAGCTGGACTGGTAATGAGCAGTTCTTC	CASSSWTGNEQFF
TRBV29-1	12	NA	TRBJ2-1	TRBD1	TGCAGCGTGACAGGGGACCCCAATGAGCAGTTCTTC	CSVTGDPNEQFF
TRBV7-3	13	NA	TRBJ2-3	NA	TGTGCCAGCAGCCAAGACAGTATCGATACGCAGTATTTT	CASSQDSIDTQYF
TRBV4-2	13	few	TRBJ1-2	NA	TGTGCCAGCAGCCGGGACGGACACTATGGCTACACCTTC	CASSRDGHYGYTF
TRBV6-6	16	NA	TRBJ2-2	TRBD2	TGTGCCAGCAGTTACTGGGCTAGCGGGGGGGCCGGGGAGCTGTTTTTT	CASSYWASGGAGELFF
TRBV10-1	13	NA	TRBJ1-1	NA	TGCGCCAGCAGCCTCGGACACCGGTATGAAGCTTTCTTT	CASSLGHRYEAFF
TRBV9	15	NA	TRBJ1-2	TRBD1	TGTGCCAGCAGCGAGCGGGACAGGGCTAACTATGGCTACACCTTC	CASSERDRANYGYTF
TRBV20-1	11	NA	TRBJ2-1	NA	TGCAGTGTCGGGCCGACGAATGAGCAGTTCTTC	CSVGPTNEQFF
TRBV12-5	10	NA	TRBJ2-3	NA	TGTGCCCCTAGGGCAGATACGCAGTATTTT	CAPRADTQYF
TRBV18	13	NA	TRBJ2-7	NA	TGTGCCAGCTCAGTCACTGGATCCTACGAGCAGTACTTC	CASSVTGSYEQYF
TRBV5-6	15	once	TRBJ2-4	NA	TGTGCCAGCAGCGTCCTCCCACCTGACGAAAACATTCAGTACTTC	CASSVLPPDENIQYF
TRBV2	13	NA	TRBJ1-1	NA	TGTGCCAGTGCTCGGGATGTGAACACTGAAGCTTTCTTT	CASARDVNTEAFF
TRBV19	14	NA	TRBJ1-3	NA	TGTGCCGCCTCAGCGGGGGCGGCTGGAAACACCATATATTTT	CAASAGAAGNTIYF
TRBV29-1	14	NA	TRBJ2-7	NA	TGCAGCGTGGCGGCGTGGGATCTTTCCTACGAGCAGTACTTC	CSVAAWDLSYEQYF